Below, 14 T cell receptor beta chains from the same sample are listed, as sequenced in a study of control samples from healthy donors and cancer patients. The data were produced by immunoSEQ multiplex PCR, yet TCRdb's version contains in-frame clones alone and is incomplete. Of approximately 97,000 clones in the sample, 92% are singletons; the top ten hold approximately 3%. The sequenced sample consisted of blood. Receptors were obtained from a human donor in good health. The donor label of this sample is uncertain.

The chain uses TRBV28 and TRBJ1-1; D gene uncertain. Trimming took off 8 bases at V and 0 bases at J, with 10 bases between the two ends. Germline assignment: CDR1 MDHEN and CDR2 SYDVKM. CDR3 size: 13 residues. Written as DNA, the CDR3 is TGTGCCAGCTCCAGACCGTTGAACACTGAAGCTTTCTTT. Protein: CASSRPLNTEAFF.

V gene TRBV30 combines with J gene TRBJ2-2; tentatively, D is TRBD1 (5 bases). The germline V and J ends were trimmed by 0 bases and 2 bases, with 10 bases remaining between them. CDR3 length: 15 residues. The V gene's germline CDR1 is GTSNPN and CDR2 SVGIG (reference sequence). The CDR3 nucleotides are TGTGCCTGGAGTGTACGACAGAGAAACACCGGGGAGCTGTTTTTT. Translating it yields CAWSVRQRNTGELFF.

This chain's CDR3 is CASTKLPSDTQYF. The CDR3 nucleotides are TGTGCCAGCACCAAACTGCCCTCGGATACGCAGTATTTT. V is TRBV12-3 or TRBV12-4 and J is TRBJ2-3, with unresolved D. Trimming took off 7 bases at V and 6 bases at J, with 14 bases between the two ends. CDR3 length equals 13 residues.

This clone was counted once. The chain has TRBV7-3 and TRBJ2-4, with 9 bases fitting TRBD1. The CDR3 runs to 14 residues. Germline CDR1 and CDR2: SGHTA and FQGTGA. Unmatched junction bases numbered 12, after V lost 6 bases and J lost 12 bases. CDR3 nucleotides: TGTGCCAGCAGTAAACAGGGGGCCTCCAGTACTCAGTACTTC. Encoded protein: CASSKQGASSTQYF.

This chain joins TRBV3-1 (or the pseudogene TRBV3-2) and TRBJ2-4; D is possibly TRBD1 or TRBD2 (6 bases each). V was trimmed by 0 bases and J by 8 bases, leaving 17 bases between them. Germline V gene data show CDR1 as LGHDT and CDR2 as YNNKEL (reference sequence). This CDR3 comprises 16 residues. CDR3 loop: CASSQDKVGGGDIQYF. DNA for the CDR3: TGTGCCAGCAGCCAAGATAAGGTTGGAGGGGGAGACATTCAGTACTTC.

V usage is TRBV15 and J usage is TRBJ2-3; 8 bases map to TRBD1. V gave up 11 bases and J gave up 5 bases; unmatched junction bases: 12. The CDR3 has 14 amino acids. Germline CDR1 and CDR2: LNHNV and YYDKDF (reference sequence). The DNA of the CDR3 is TGTGCCCCACCTAGACAGGGGCCGGGAGATACGCAGTATTTT. It is translated as CAPPRQGPGDTQYF.

This chain connects TRBV10-1 to TRBJ1-2, with 8 bases aligning to TRBD1. CDR3 length: 14 amino acids. V dropped 4 bases and J dropped 8; count of bases not matched to a gene: 9. Germline V gene data show CDR1 as WNHNN and CDR2 as SYGVQD (reference sequence). DNA of the CDR3: TGCGCCAGCAGTGGGACCGGACAGGGCCACGGCTACACCTTC. Residues: CASSGTGQGHGYTF.

The chain recombines TRBV19 with TRBJ2-1, with D possibly being TRBD2 (5 bases). Germline V CDR1 and CDR2: LNHDA, SQIVND (reference sequence). Deletions cut 3 bases from V and 10 bases from J, with 10 bases between. This CDR3 has 12 amino acids. The CDR3 here is CASSIPGLEQFF. The CDR3 DNA is TGTGCCAGTAGTATCCCTGGACTGGAGCAGTTCTTC.

The chain recombines TRBV27 with TRBJ1-6, with a weak D call TRBD1 (5 bases). The CDR3 runs 13 residues. Germline lookup yields CDR1 MNHEY and CDR2 SMNVEV (reference sequence). V lost 4 bases to trimming and J lost 7 bases, with 8 bases between them. The CDR3 bases are TGTGCCAGCAGTTCGAGGGGAAATTCACCCCTCCACTTT. This translates into CASSSRGNSPLHF.

As for this clone: At the DNA level, this CDR3 is encoded by other sequences in the same sample as well. The chain uses TRBV6-1 and TRBJ1-5, with 10 bases lining up with TRBD1. The CDR3 sequence is 18 residues long. Germline-derived CDR1 and CDR2 are MNHNS and SASEGT. V dropped 4 bases and J dropped 2; count of bases not matched to a gene: 11. The CDR3 here is CASSGPGQGLLGNQPQHF. Here the CDR3 DNA reads TGTGCCAGCAGTGGACCGGGACAGGGGTTATTAGGCAATCAGCCCCAGCATTTT.

This clone was seen only a few times. The rearrangement joins TRBV2 to TRBJ2-1; unclear D gene. V dropped 7 bases and J dropped 7 bases, with 26 bases sitting between them. Germline V CDR1 and CDR2: SNHLY, FYNNEI. CDR3 size: 17 residues. Here the CDR3 DNA reads TGTGCCAGCATGAACCCCGAACTAACCCAAGCGAAAAATGAGCAGTTCTTC. This sequence encodes CASMNPELTQAKNEQFF. The variable domain in full, completed from reference TRBV2 and TRBJ2-1, reads EPEVTQTPSHQVTQMGQEVILRCVPISNHLYFYWYRQILGQKVEFLVSFYNNEISEKSEIFDDQFSVERPDGSNFTLKIRSTKLEDSAMYFCASMNPELTQAKNEQFFGPGTRLTVL.

This clone was counted only a few times. Different DNA sequences within this sample yield the same CDR3. The rearrangement links TRBV19 to TRBJ1-1, with 7 bases matching TRBD1. From germline, CDR1 is LNHDA and CDR2 SQIVND (reference sequence). The CDR3 extends over 15 amino acids. V dropped 7 bases and J dropped 1; count of bases not matched to a gene: 9. CDR3 sequence: CASTPTGSGNTEAFF. In nucleotides, the CDR3 is TGTGCCAGTACCCCGACAGGGTCAGGGAACACTGAAGCTTTCTTT.

The chain joins TRBV25-1 to TRBJ1-1; tentative D call: TRBD1 (6 bases). CDR1 and CDR2 (germline): MGHDK, SYGVNS. V was trimmed by 4 bases and J by 3 bases, leaving 9 bases between them. The CDR3 is 13 residues long. The CDR3 sequence is CASSATGYTEAFF. For the CDR3, the DNA is TGTGCCAGCAGTGCAACAGGGTACACTGAAGCTTTCTTT. The variable domain in full, with the rest retrieved from reference TRBV25-1 and TRBJ1-1, is EADIYQTPRYLVIGTGKKITLECSQTMGHDKMYWYQQDPGMELHLIHYSYGVNSTEKGDLSSESTVSRIRTEHFPLTLESARPSHTSQYLCASSATGYTEAFFGQGTRLTVV.

The chain employs TRBV5-6 and TRBJ1-3; D unclear. The CDR3 loop spans 15 amino acids. The V gene lost 0 bases and the J gene lost 0 bases, with 7 bases spanning the gap. Germline CDR1 is SGHDT and CDR2 is YYEEEE. The CDR3 sequence is CASSLGQLSGNTIYF. In DNA, the CDR3 is TGTGCCAGCAGCTTGGGACAACTCTCTGGAAACACCATATATTTT.